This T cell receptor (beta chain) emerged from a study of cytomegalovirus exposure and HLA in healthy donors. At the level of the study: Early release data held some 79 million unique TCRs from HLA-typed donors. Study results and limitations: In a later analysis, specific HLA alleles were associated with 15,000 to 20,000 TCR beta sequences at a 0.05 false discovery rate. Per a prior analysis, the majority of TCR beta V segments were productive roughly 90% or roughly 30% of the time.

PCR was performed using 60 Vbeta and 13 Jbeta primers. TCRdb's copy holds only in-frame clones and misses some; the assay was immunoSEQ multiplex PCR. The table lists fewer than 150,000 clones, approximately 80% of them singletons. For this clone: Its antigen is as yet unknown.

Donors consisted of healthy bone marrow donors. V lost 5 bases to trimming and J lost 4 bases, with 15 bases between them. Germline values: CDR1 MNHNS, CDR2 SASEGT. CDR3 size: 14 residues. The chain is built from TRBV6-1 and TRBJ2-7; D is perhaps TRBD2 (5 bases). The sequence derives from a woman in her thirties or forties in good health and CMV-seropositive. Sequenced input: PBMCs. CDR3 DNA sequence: TGTGCCAGCAGTTCGGAACTAGTCCCATACGAGCAGTACTTC. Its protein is CASSSELVPYEQYF.